This T cell receptor (beta chain) was identified during a study of CD8 T cells in Susac syndrome. When the RNA was reverse transcribed, random hexamers were used with an input of about 0.5 to 1 ug. TCRdb ran MiXCR on the immunoSEQ multiplex PCR reads and lists one entry per CDR3 protein. The table shows 150,000 to 200,000 distinct CDR3 sequences, with about 95% occurring only once. CDR1 is SGHRS, CDR2 YFSETQ, per germline. J was trimmed by 0 bases and V by 5 bases; bases with no gene match: 7. The CDR3 is made up of 15 amino acids. This clonotype was seen once. The sequencing sample was made of CD4+ T cells from PBMCs. V is TRBV5-1 and J is TRBJ2-7; 8 nucleotides match TRBD1. The TCR was taken from a human donor in good health. CDR3 in amino acids: CASRTGTGSSYEQYF. CDR3 DNA: TGCGCCAGCAGGACCGGGACAGGAAGCTCCTACGAGCAGTACTTC.